Sequencing of this TCR beta chain was carried out in a study of long-term antiretroviral therapy in people with HIV. General study findings and limits: Transplant-donor-level diversity was not reached after ART, though diversity increased. The repertoire was dominated at all time points by clones expanded before ART.

Version v3.0 of the immunoSEQ assay ran at survey level. TCRdb's table, derived via immunoSEQ multiplex PCR, lists solely in-frame clones and lacks some. This sample has approximately 20,000 clones; approximately 88% occur once, and the top ten carry nearly 8%. Of note for this clone: Antigen specificity is unknown.

This TCR was recovered from a man aged 18 to 29 with HIV. This material consisted of unsorted PBMCs, taken 0.9 years after starting antiretroviral therapy.

The CDR3 region is CGCGGPGANVLTF. The DNA of the CDR3 is TGTGGGTGTGGGGGACCTGGGGCCAACGTCCTGACTTTC. The chain is built from TRBV28 and TRBJ2-6, with D possibly called TRBD1 or TRBD2 (5 bases each). Per germline, CDR1 MDHEN and CDR2 SYDVKM. The CDR3 extends over 13 amino acids.